This T cell receptor (beta chain) emerged from a study of blood T cell repertoires in COVID-19. Study details: COVID-19 samples, acute and convalescent, were from the United States, Italy and Spain. PBMCs, B-cell-depleted T cells, or T cells provided the cDNA or gDNA that made up the material.

Authors' data handling: Reference gene primer amplification gave estimated nucleated cell counts. Here immunoSEQ multiplex PCR was the method, and the copy in TCRdb shows in-frame clones only, minus some. V and J calls and clone size are those listed in that table; D and trimming were worked out from the DNA. The table records roughly 250,000 clones, around 87% of them present only once. Trimming cost V 5 bases and J 3 bases, with 15 bases left between them. Germline CDR1 MNHEY, CDR2 SVGAGI. The CDR3 loop spans 15 amino acids. Sequenced: peripheral blood. This chain joins TRBV6-5 and TRBJ2-3, with a possible D match to TRBD2 (5 bases). The sequence derives from a woman aged 45-65 years with acute or convalescent COVID-19. The chain's CDR3 is CASSTRGPGTDTQYF. The CDR3, as DNA: TGTGCCAGCAGTACCCGGGGTCCGGGAACAGATACGCAGTATTTT.